Below, 21 T cell receptor beta chains from the same sample are listed, as sequenced in a study of radiotherapy plus CTLA-4 blockade in lung cancer. TCRdb's copy holds only in-frame clones and misses some; the assay was immunoSEQ multiplex PCR. The sample carries 51,000 or so clones, roughly 84% recorded once. Sequenced material: peripheral blood, taken from a patient treated with radiotherapy plus ipilimumab. These receptor sequences come from a human donor with non-small cell lung cancer whose response to radiotherapy plus ipilimumab could not be evaluated.

This chain connects TRBV5-4 to TRBJ2-1, with 16 bases identical to TRBD2. The CDR3 loop spans 16 amino acids. The germline V gene has CDR1 SGHNT and CDR2 YYREEE (reference sequence). J was trimmed by 9 bases and V by 3 bases; bases with no gene match: 6. The CDR3 bases are TGTGCCAGCAGCTCGGGACTAGCGGGGGGGCTTGGTGAGCAGTTCTTC. Amino acid sequence: CASSSGLAGGLGEQFF.

The V and J genes are TRBV21-1 and TRBJ1-1; TRBD1 is the table's D call, not checked against the DNA. TRBV21-1 is marked as a pseudogene. The CDR3 is made up of 15 amino acids. Written as DNA, the CDR3 is TGTGCCAGCAGCAAAATCAGGGCCCGGAACACTGAAGCTTTCTTT. This sequence encodes CASSKIRARNTEAFF.

V is TRBV11-2 and J is TRBJ2-7, with D perhaps matching TRBD1 (6 bases). This CDR3 contains 12 residues. Germline V lookup: CDR1 SGHAT, CDR2 FQNNGV. Between the trimmed V and J ends, which lost 2 bases and 4 bases, there was a span of 6 bases. CDR3 bases: TGTGCCAGCAGCTTAACAGGGTACGAGCAGTACTTC. Protein sequence: CASSLTGYEQYF.

The gene calls are TRBV15 and TRBJ1-5; D ambiguous. V lost 3 bases, J lost 1 base, and 10 bases lay in between. Germline V CDR1 and CDR2: LNHNV, YYDKDF (reference sequence). This CDR3 contains 15 residues. Here the CDR3 DNA reads TGTGCCACCAGCAGGGAGGGCCTGAGCAATCAGCCCCAGCATTTT. This translates into CATSREGLSNQPQHF.

The rearrangement links TRBV6-5 to TRBJ2-3; 7 bases agree with TRBD2. The CDR3 contains 15 residues. The V segment lost 5 bases and the J segment 2 bases; nucleotides outside the gene matches: 7. In germline, CDR1 is MNHEY, CDR2 SVGAGI. In nucleotides, the CDR3 is TGTGCCAGCAGTGGGGGGGAGGGTTCCACAGATACGCAGTATTTT. Translation: CASSGGEGSTDTQYF.

The chain couples TRBV9 to TRBJ2-7; 12 bases match TRBD2. The V gene's germline CDR1 is SGDLS and CDR2 YYNGEE. Losses at the gene ends were 3 bases for V and 3 bases for J; bases not matched to a gene: 4. The CDR3 extends over 15 amino acids. Here the CDR3 reads CASSAGLAGNYEQYF. The CDR3 bases are TGTGCCAGCAGCGCTGGACTAGCGGGGAACTACGAGCAGTACTTC.

The count of this clone is one. The rearrangement links TRBV28 to TRBJ2-2; 7 nucleotides match TRBD1. CDR3 length: 15 residues. V trimming: 4 bases; J trimming: 2 bases; junction bases outside the gene matches: 4. Per the germline V gene, CDR1 is MDHEN and CDR2 is SYDVKM. CDR3 nucleotide sequence: TGTGCCAGCAGTTCGCAGGGGGAAAACACCGGGGAGCTGTTTTTT. Its translation is CASSSQGENTGELFF.

V usage is TRBV6-4 and J usage is TRBJ1-4, with no clear D. The CDR3 loop spans 15 amino acids. The germline gives CDR1 MRHNA, CDR2 SNTAGT. The ends were cut back, 3 bases at V and 0 bases at J, with 8 bases in the middle. The CDR3 region is CASSEHYATNEKLFF. In nucleotides, the CDR3 is TGTGCCAGCAGTGAACATTATGCAACTAATGAAAAACTGTTTTTT.

The CDR3 bases are TGTGCCAGCAGCGCCTTAGCGGCGGGCGAGCAGTACTTC. It translates to CASSALAAGEQYF. The V call is TRBV7-7, the J call TRBJ2-5, with D tentatively TRBD2 (6 bases). TRBJ2-7 explains the end of the DNA better; the J call may be wrong. This CDR3 spans 13 amino acids. Germline values: CDR1 SSHAT, CDR2 FNYEAQ (reference sequence).

The rearrangement uses TRBV4-1 and TRBJ2-2; the match to TRBD1 covers 10 bases. This CDR3 region has 15 residues. The germline V gene has CDR1 MGHRA and CDR2 YSYEKL. V dropped 5 bases and J dropped 6; count of bases not matched to a gene: 6. CDR3 sequence: CASSYQTGGSGELFF. The CDR3 region has the DNA TGCGCCAGCAGCTATCAGACAGGGGGCTCCGGGGAGCTGTTTTTT.

The rearrangement uses TRBV7-9 and TRBJ1-5; TRBD1 aligns across 9 bases. Germline trimming cut 5 bases from V and 5 bases from J; bases unmatched to any gene: 4. This CDR3 region has 14 residues. Germline lookup yields CDR1 SEHNR and CDR2 FQNEAQ (reference sequence). The CDR3 DNA reads TGTGCCAGCAGCACCCGGGACAGGGATCAGCCCCAGCATTTT. Residues: CASSTRDRDQPQHF.

This clone was seen more than once but under ten times. V gene TRBV5-4 combines with J gene TRBJ1-3; D remains unclear. Trimming stripped 3 bases from V and 2 bases from J, with 12 bases between. The CDR3 is made up of 15 amino acids. Germline V gives CDR1 SGHNT, CDR2 YYREEE (reference sequence). CDR3 protein: CASSSGGWAGNTIYF. In DNA, the CDR3 is TGTGCCAGCAGCTCCGGCGGGTGGGCTGGAAACACCATATATTTT. Using reference TRBV5-4 and TRBJ1-3 for the parts outside the CDR3, the full variable domain is ETGVTQSPTHLIKTRGQQVTLRCSSQSGHNTVSWYQQALGQGPQFIFQYYREEENGRGNFPPRFSGLQFPNYSSELNVNALELDDSALYLCASSSGGWAGNTIYFGEGSWLTVV.

V usage is TRBV2 and J usage is TRBJ2-2, with D possibly matching TRBD2 (6 bases). This CDR3 has 14 amino acids. In germline, CDR1 is SNHLY, CDR2 FYNNEI. V lost 6 bases and J lost 5, with 13 bases in between. The CDR3 DNA sequence: TGTGCCAGCAGCCCGGGACTTATAACCGGGGAGCTGTTTTTT. Its translation: CASSPGLITGELFF.

This clone was seen a handful of times. The chain joins TRBV2 to TRBJ1-5; D call uncertain. The V gene's germline CDR1 is SNHLY and CDR2 FYNNEI. Trimming removed 4 bases at V and 0 bases at J, with 10 bases between. The CDR3 runs to 15 residues. The CDR3, as DNA: TGTGCCAGCAGTGTACGGGGAAATAGCAATCAGCCCCAGCATTTT. This encodes CASSVRGNSNQPQHF.

The V and J genes are TRBV19 and TRBJ2-7; 9 nucleotides agree with TRBD1. The CDR3 consists of 18 residues. V was clipped by 4 bases and J by 3 bases; unmatched bases: 16. Germline CDR1 LNHDA, CDR2 SQIVND (reference sequence). Written as DNA, the CDR3 is TGTGCCAGTAGTACCTATTCGAAACCGGGACAGGGTATCTACGAGCAGTACTTC. Translated, it gives CASSTYSKPGQGIYEQYF.

The chain joins TRBV5-1 to TRBJ1-1; no reliable D call. Germline assignment: CDR1 SGHRS and CDR2 YFSETQ. Deletions cut 7 bases from V and 1 base from J, with 17 bases between. The CDR3 is 15 residues long. The CDR3 loop is CASRLSTGRNTEAFF. CDR3 bases: TGCGCCAGCCGACTTAGCACGGGGAGGAACACTGAAGCTTTCTTT.

This sequence joins TRBV19 and TRBJ2-7, with TRBD2 matching over 7 bases. Looked up from germline, CDR1 is LNHDA and CDR2 is SQIVND (reference sequence). This CDR3 region has 15 residues. The V and J ends lost 7 bases and 0 bases, in that order; junction bases with no gene match: 9. DNA of the CDR3: TGTGCCAGTACCCTGGGGCGGGGGAGCTCCTACGAGCAGTACTTC. Translating gives CASTLGRGSSYEQYF. The variable domain in full, with the rest retrieved from reference TRBV19 and TRBJ2-7, is DGGITQSPKYLFRKEGQNVTLSCEQNLNHDAMYWYRQDPGQGLRLIYYSQIVNDFQKGDIAEGYSVSREKKESFPLTVTSAQKNPTAFYLCASTLGRGSSYEQYFGPGTRLTVT.

This clone has a single count. The chain employs TRBV7-2 and TRBJ2-7, with 8 nucleotides matching TRBD1. CDR1 SGHTA and CDR2 FQGNSA come from the germline V gene. Losses at the gene ends were 3 bases for V and 5 bases for J; bases not matched to a gene: 6. The CDR3 contains 14 residues. CDR3 residues: CASSFRTGWDEQYF. The CDR3 bases are TGTGCCAGCAGCTTTAGGACAGGGTGGGACGAGCAGTACTTC. The entire variable domain, with the rest obtained from reference TRBV7-2 and TRBJ2-7, is as follows: GAGVSQSPSNKVTEKGKDVELRCDPISGHTALYWYRQSLGQGLEFLIYFQGNSAPDKSGLPSDRFSAERTGGSVSTLTIQRTQQEDSAVYLCASSFRTGWDEQYFGPGTRLTVT.

This chain links TRBV5-6 with TRBJ2-7, with 14 bases aligning to TRBD2. The J segment lost 3 bases and the V segment lost 4 bases, leaving 6 bases of the junction unmatched. The V gene's germline CDR1 is SGHDT and CDR2 YYEEEE. There are 16 residues in the CDR3. As DNA, the CDR3 is TGTGCCAGCAGCCCGGGACTAGCGGGAGTGCTCTACGAGCAGTACTTC. Protein sequence: CASSPGLAGVLYEQYF.

The chain combines TRBV29-1 with TRBJ1-3; D might be TRBD1 (5 bases). Germline V gene lookup returns CDR1 SQVTM and CDR2 ANQGSEA. The V and J ends lost 6 bases and 0 bases respectively, with 15 bases between them. There are 15 residues in the CDR3. As DNA, the CDR3 is TGCAGCGTCTCCGGGACTCCCTTCTCTGGAAACACCATATATTTT. This translates into CSVSGTPFSGNTIYF.

V is TRBV6-1 and J is TRBJ1-4; no definite D call. Germline values: CDR1 MNHNS, CDR2 SASEGT. The CDR3 consists of 14 residues. Trimming cost V 4 bases and J 4 bases, with 10 bases left between them. CDR3 sequence: CASSVMGSNEKLFF. Here the CDR3 DNA reads TGTGCCAGCAGTGTGATGGGGAGTAATGAAAAACTGTTTTTT.